The 14 T cell receptor beta chains presented below share a single source sample, sequenced in a study of immune aging and cytomegalovirus after organ transplant. As to time point: five sample-tagged time points from pre-transplant (day -1) to day 368 post-transplant, pooled. Libraries came from microwell single-cell capture using BD Rhapsody targeted mRNA and AbSeq reagents. TCRdb itself ran the single-cell sequencing reads through MiXCR, one entry per CDR3 protein. Of tens of thousands of distinct CDR3 sequences listed, just over 35% are singletons. Their cognate antigens are unknown. Material: CMV peptide-activated CD4+ and CD8+ T cells sorted from blood, obtained at five time points, pooled. Documented subset: sorted CD8+CD137+ and CD4+CD154+ T cells after about 12 h CMV IE-1 peptide stimulation. The receptors were sampled from a female donor who had a heart transplant and CMV viremia.

As to this clonotype: A much larger clone lies one base from this, so it may be a read error. J is TRBJ2-3 and V is TRBV3-1; 9 bases fit TRBD2. The germline V gene has CDR1 LGHDT and CDR2 YNNKEL (reference sequence). The length of the CDR3 is 16 residues. The CDR3 nucleotides are TGTGCCAGCAGCCAAGGCTCGGCTAGCGGGAAAAATACGCGGTATTTT. Translating it yields CASSQGSASGKNTRYF.

J is TRBJ2-3 and V is TRBV5-1; 9 positions match TRBD1. Looked up from germline, CDR1 is SGHRS and CDR2 is YFSETQ. V lost 2 bases and J lost 0; bases outside the gene matches: 4. The CDR3 extends over 16 amino acids. CDR3 coding DNA: TGCGCCAGCAGCTTCCCCGGGACAGGGAGCACAGATACGCAGTATTTT. This encodes CASSFPGTGSTDTQYF.

In its sample, this clonotype was seen many times. This chain links TRBV12-3 or TRBV12-4 with TRBJ2-5; D is tentatively TRBD1 or TRBD2 (5 bases each). With 6 bases removed from V and 5 bases from J, the gap between germline ends came to 13 bases. The CDR3 length is 13 residues. CDR3 amino acids: CASRGTDRETQYF. In nucleotides, the CDR3 is TGTGCCAGCAGGGGGACGGATCGGGAGACCCAGTACTTC.

This chain uses TRBV11-2 with TRBJ2-7; D gene ambiguous. CDR1 SGHAT and CDR2 FQNNGV come from the germline V gene. The CDR3 is 15 residues long. V lost 0 bases to trimming and J lost 0 bases, with 9 bases between them. The CDR3 loop is CASSLDLITSYEQYF. The CDR3 nucleotides read TGTGCCAGCAGCTTAGATCTGATTACCTCCTACGAGCAGTACTTC.

This clonotype has only a few counts. The rearrangement joins TRBV7-9 to TRBJ2-2; D may match TRBD1 or TRBD2 (5 bases each). The V gene's germline CDR1 is SEHNR and CDR2 FQNEAQ (reference sequence). Trimming took 3 bases from V and 4 from J, leaving 15 bases between them. The CDR3 length is 16 residues. The CDR3 protein is CASSLSQGVTTGELFF. As DNA, the CDR3 is TGTGCCAGCAGCTTGAGCCAGGGAGTTACCACCGGGGAGCTGTTTTTT.

Concerning this clonotype: An end of the junction does not agree with germline; a read error may underlie this. The V call is TRBV5-6, the J call TRBJ2-1; possibly TRBD1 or TRBD2 for D (5 bases each). There are 15 residues in the CDR3. Germline V lookup: CDR1 SGHDT, CDR2 YYEEEE. CDR3: CASSMGESPYSEQFF. CDR3 bases: TGTGCCAGCAGCATGGGGGAGTCCCCCTACAGTGAGCAGTTCTTC. Combining the CDR3 with reference TRBV5-6 and TRBJ2-1 gives the whole variable domain DAGVTQSPTHLIKTRGQQVTLRCSPKSGHDTVSWYQQALGQGPQFIFQYYEEEERQRGNFPDRFSGHQFPNYSSELNVNALLLGDSALYLCASSMGESPYSEQFFGPGTRLTVL.

This clonotype was observed a single time. This sequence joins TRBV19 and TRBJ1-5, with D unresolved. The CDR3 length is 12 residues. V was pared by 8 bases and J by 9 bases, with 14 bases between. Germline CDR1 LNHDA, CDR2 SQIVND (reference sequence). The DNA of the CDR3 is TGTGCCAGTCGGACGAGTATCCCGCCCCAGCATTTT. As protein: CASRTSIPPQHF. The full variable domain, its missing parts supplied by reference TRBV19 and TRBJ1-5, is DGGITQSPKYLFRKEGQNVTLSCEQNLNHDAMYWYRQDPGQGLRLIYYSQIVNDFQKGDIAEGYSVSREKKESFPLTVTSAQKNPTAFYLCASRTSIPPQHFGDGTRLSIL.

The chain employs TRBV12-3 or TRBV12-4 and TRBJ2-1; D gene uncertain. Trimming removed 5 bases at V and 0 bases at J, with 11 bases between. CDR3 size: 15 residues. The CDR3 DNA is TGTGCCAGCAGTGCTGACACGAGCTCCTACAATGAGCAGTTCTTC. Protein product: CASSADTSSYNEQFF.

This clonotype rates as medium-sized (0.01 to 0.1%). The chain carries TRBV30 and TRBJ2-5; weak D call: TRBD2 (6 bases). Germline V gives CDR1 GTSNPN, CDR2 SVGIG (reference sequence). The CDR3 totals 15 residues. V lost 0 bases, J lost 5 bases, and 16 bases lay in between. CDR3 coding DNA: TGTGCCTGGAGTGTACGTGGAGGGTTGAGCGAGACCCAGTACTTC. Amino acid sequence: CAWSVRGGLSETQYF.

The chain links TRBV5-6 to TRBJ2-2, with D unclear. The CDR3 runs 16 residues. Per germline, CDR1 SGHDT and CDR2 YYEEEE. Trimming took 0 bases from V and 0 from J, leaving 9 bases between them. The CDR3 sequence is CASSLVPSANTGELFF. Written as DNA, the CDR3 is TGTGCCAGCAGCTTGGTCCCCAGCGCGAACACCGGGGAGCTGTTTTTT.

This clonotype was seen at least ten times. V and J are TRBV12-5 and TRBJ1-6; 11 bases match TRBD1. The V and J ends lost 5 bases and 10 bases, in that order; junction bases with no gene match: 4. The CDR3 is made up of 14 amino acids. Germline values: CDR1 LGHNT, CDR2 FRNRAP. CDR3 amino acids: CASGPGQGVSPLHF. For the CDR3, the DNA is TGTGCTAGTGGTCCGGGACAGGGGGTCTCACCCCTCCACTTT.

This clonotype was seen ten or more times. This may arise from a read error, as a much more abundant clone is one base away. This rearrangement joins TRBV21-1 to TRBJ2-3; the table's D gene call, TRBD1, was not cross checked with the DNA. TRBV21-1 is a recognized pseudogene. This CDR3 has 14 amino acids. CDR3 sequence: CASSRDRLTDAQYF. CDR3 bases: TGTGCCAGCAGCAGGGACAGACTCACAGATGCGCAGTATTTT.

Comments on this clonotype: A far larger clone differs by one base, so this is likely a read error. The chain employs TRBV11-3 and TRBJ1-5; TRBD1 matches 7 bases. The CDR3 sequence is 14 residues long. CDR1 and CDR2 from the germline V gene are SGHNT and YENEEA. CDR3: CANSRGEKSQPQHF. In nucleotides, the CDR3 is TGTGCCAACAGCAGGGGGGAGAAGAGTCAGCCCCAGCATTTT.

The genes are TRBV7-2 and TRBJ2-3; the D gene is possibly TRBD2 (7 bases). V lost 2 bases and J 0 bases, leaving 15 bases between the germline ends. Germline assignment: CDR1 SGHTA and CDR2 FQGNSA. The CDR3 spans 17 residues. The CDR3 sequence: CASSLKLGGGSTDTQYF. Here the CDR3 DNA reads TGTGCCAGCAGCTTAAAGCTAGGGGGGGGCAGCACAGATACGCAGTATTTT.